The 24 T cell receptor beta chains listed next were all sequenced from one sample in a study of CD8+ T cells in alopecia areata. Sequencing used cDNA as its template, made by extracting RNA and reverse transcribing it. Clones were read by immunoSEQ multiplex PCR, and TCRdb kept only the in-frame ones, dropping some. The data hold 85,000 to 95,000 clones, with just over 70% observed a single time. Sample treatment: oral pan-JAK inhibitor, 5-10 mg twice daily. The sequenced sample was CD8+ T cells sorted from blood, obtained around week 42, from a patient treated with tofacitinib. Receptor source: a human donor with alopecia areata.

This clone was recorded once. The rearrangement joins TRBV5-1 to TRBJ1-1; D remains ambiguous. Per germline, CDR1 SGHRS and CDR2 YFSETQ. The CDR3 consists of 11 residues. Trimming took off 3 bases at V and 5 bases at J, with 5 bases between the two ends. CDR3: CASSSSTEAFF. CDR3 bases: TGCGCCAGCAGCTCCAGTACTGAAGCTTTCTTT.

The chain is built from TRBV5-1 and TRBJ2-1, with 7 positions matching TRBD1. Germline trimming cut 5 bases from V and 7 bases from J; bases unmatched to any gene: 9. Germline CDR1 reads SGHRS; CDR2 reads YFSETQ. The CDR3 is 14 amino acids. CDR3 bases: TGCGCCAGCAGTTTGAACAGGGGTGGGAATGAGCAGTTCTTC. This sequence encodes CASSLNRGGNEQFF.

This chain links TRBV11-2 with TRBJ2-3; perhaps TRBD1 as D (6 bases). Germline V gene lookup returns CDR1 SGHAT and CDR2 FQNNGV. V lost 7 bases and J 0 bases, leaving 14 bases between the germline ends. The length of the CDR3 is 15 residues. The CDR3 here is CASNLGGKSTDTQYF. The DNA of the CDR3 is TGTGCCAGCAATCTAGGGGGTAAGAGCACAGATACGCAGTATTTT.

The chain uses TRBV29-1 and TRBJ2-1; TRBD1 is a possible D gene (6 bases). This CDR3 is built from 10 residues. Germline V CDR1 and CDR2: SQVTM, ANQGSEA. Trimming removed 5 bases at V and 10 bases at J, with 9 bases between. This CDR3 reads CSVYRVEQFF. CDR3 coding DNA: TGCAGCGTTTACAGGGTCGAGCAGTTCTTC.

This chain connects TRBV29-1 to TRBJ2-2, with D uncertain. The CDR3 spans 12 residues. Germline V lookup: CDR1 SQVTM, CDR2 ANQGSEA. The V end lost 4 bases, the J end lost 1 base, and 4 bases lay between the germline ends. CDR3 protein: CSVALNTGELFF. CDR3 DNA sequence: TGCAGCGTTGCTTTGAACACCGGGGAGCTGTTTTTT.

The J gene is TRBJ2-1, the V gene TRBV27; 13 positions agree with TRBD2. V shed 2 bases, J shed 10 bases, and the junction held 5 bases outside the gene matches. The CDR3 is made up of 15 amino acids. CDR1 is MNHEY and CDR2 is SMNVEV in the germline V gene (reference sequence). The CDR3 reads CASSLTSGGAKEQFF. CDR3 nucleotides: TGTGCCAGCAGTTTAACTAGCGGGGGGGCAAAAGAGCAGTTCTTC.

The chain employs TRBV27 and TRBJ2-3; 11 nucleotides align to TRBD2. The length of the CDR3 is 15 residues. J gave up 3 bases and V 7 bases, and 6 bases lay outside the gene matches. CDR1 and CDR2 from the germline V gene are MNHEY and SMNVEV (reference sequence). The chain's CDR3 is CASTLTSGGTDTQYF. CDR3 DNA sequence: TGTGCCAGCACCCTTACTAGCGGGGGTACAGATACGCAGTATTTT.

The count of this clone is one. The chain is built from TRBV6-6 and TRBJ2-6; TRBD1 might be the D (5 bases). The CDR3 is 15 amino acids. Trimming removed 4 bases at V and 0 bases at J, with 7 bases between. CDR1 and CDR2 (germline): MNHNY, SVGAGI (reference sequence). CDR3 DNA sequence: TGTGCCAGCAGTTCCCAGGGCTCTGGGGCCAACGTCCTGACTTTC. Encoded protein: CASSSQGSGANVLTF.

The genes are TRBV29-1 and TRBJ2-1; D is perhaps TRBD1 (6 bases). Trimming removed 2 bases at V and 12 bases at J, with 8 bases between. CDR3 size: 10 residues. Looked up from germline, CDR1 is SQVTM and CDR2 is ANQGSEA. CDR3 amino acids: CSVEMTGQFF. CDR3 sequence (DNA): TGCAGCGTTGAAATGACAGGGCAGTTCTTC.

The chain links TRBV5-1 to TRBJ1-1; 12 bases map to TRBD1. This CDR3 is 18 amino acids long. Unmatched junction bases numbered 14, after V lost 4 bases and J lost 4 bases. Germline V gene data show CDR1 as SGHRS and CDR2 as YFSETQ. CDR3 coding DNA: TGCGCCAGCAGCCCCATCGCCGGGACAGGGGGCTTGGGCACTGAAGCTTTCTTT. Amino acid sequence: CASSPIAGTGGLGTEAFF.

V and J are TRBV4-3 and TRBJ2-2; 7 bases are shared with TRBD2. The V and J ends lost 0 bases and 5 bases, in that order; junction bases with no gene match: 6. Germline V CDR1 and CDR2: LGHNA, YSLEER. This CDR3 is built from 16 residues. CDR3 sequence: CASSQDLGGGTGELFF. CDR3 in DNA: TGCGCCAGCAGCCAAGATCTTGGCGGGGGAACCGGGGAGCTGTTTTTT.

The rearrangement links TRBV4-1 to TRBJ2-7; 8 nucleotides line up with TRBD1. J lost 3 bases, V lost 0 bases, and 4 bases had no gene match. The CDR3 extends over 15 amino acids. Germline CDR1 is MGHRA and CDR2 is YSYEKL. CDR3 protein: CASSQELTGDYEQYF. In DNA, the CDR3 is TGCGCCAGCAGCCAAGAGTTGACAGGGGACTACGAGCAGTACTTC.

This clone showed up many times. The rearrangement joins TRBV6-1 to TRBJ2-5; no clear D gene. The CDR3 spans 15 residues. Germline V gene data show CDR1 as MNHNS and CDR2 as SASEGT. The V end was cut by 2 bases, the J end by 2 bases, with 12 bases between. The CDR3 bases are TGTGCCAGCAGTGAAAGGCGGCAGCTTCAAGAGACCCAGTACTTC. Amino acids: CASSERRQLQETQYF.

V usage is TRBV11-2 and J usage is TRBJ2-6; 7 bases map to TRBD1. The CDR3 is made up of 18 amino acids. Trimming cost V 4 bases and J 0 bases; bases outside gene matches: 9. Germline loops: CDR1 SGHAT, CDR2 FQNNGV. CDR3 in DNA: TGTGCCAGCAGCTCCCTGGGACAGCTCAGCTCTGGGGCCAACGTCCTGACTTTC. Translating it yields CASSSLGQLSSGANVLTF.

This clone was counted at least ten times. J is TRBJ2-1 and V is TRBV7-2; D may correspond to TRBD1 or TRBD2 (5 bases each). Germline CDR1 SGHTA, CDR2 FQGNSA. This CDR3 has 13 residues. V was clipped by 4 bases and J by 10 bases, with 14 bases between them. Written as DNA, the CDR3 is TGTGCCAGCAGCTCCCGGGACCCATTGGAGCAGTTCTTC. Amino acids: CASSSRDPLEQFF. Supplemented by reference TRBV7-2 and TRBJ2-1, the full variable domain reads GAGVSQSPSNKVTEKGKDVELRCDPISGHTALYWYRQSLGQGLEFLIYFQGNSAPDKSGLPSDRFSAERTGGSVSTLTIQRTQQEDSAVYLCASSSRDPLEQFFGPGTRLTVL.

The genes are TRBV19 and TRBJ1-1; a possible D gene is TRBD1 (5 bases). CDR1 is LNHDA, CDR2 SQIVND, per germline (reference sequence). This CDR3 comprises 14 residues. V lost 11 bases, J lost 4 bases, and 20 bases lay in between. The CDR3 sequence: CASLPGLGGTEAFF. CDR3 nucleotides: TGTGCCTCGCTCCCTGGACTTGGGGGCACTGAAGCTTTCTTT.

The table lists this clone with a count of one. The gene calls are TRBV28 and TRBJ2-2; 8 nucleotides match TRBD1. J was trimmed by 5 bases and V by 2 bases; bases with no gene match: 4. The germline V gene encodes CDR1 MDHEN and CDR2 SYDVKM. This CDR3 comprises 15 residues. DNA of the CDR3: TGTGCCAGCAGTTTAGAGACAGGGGTAACCGGGGAGCTGTTTTTT. Translating gives CASSLETGVTGELFF.

This clone was seen a handful of times. The chain is built from TRBV19 and TRBJ1-1, with 11 bases matching TRBD1. Germline values: CDR1 LNHDA, CDR2 SQIVND (reference sequence). The CDR3 totals 13 residues. Trimming cost V 9 bases and J 2 bases; bases outside gene matches: 2. CDR3 bases: TGTGCCAGCCGGACAGGGGGCAACACTGAAGCTTTCTTT. This translates into CASRTGGNTEAFF.

This clone was found a few times. The chain carries TRBV11-2 and TRBJ2-4; TRBD1 agrees at 8 bases. Germline V lookup: CDR1 SGHAT, CDR2 FQNNGV. Trimming removed 1 base from V and 8 bases from J; junction bases left unmatched: 10. The CDR3 runs to 16 residues. In DNA form, the CDR3 reads TGTGCCAGCAGCTTAGGGGTCGACAGGGGTTCGGACATTCAGTACTTC. Amino acids: CASSLGVDRGSDIQYF. The entire variable domain, with the rest obtained from reference TRBV11-2 and TRBJ2-4, is as follows: EAGVAQSPRYKIIEKRQSVAFWCNPISGHATLYWYQQILGQGPKLLIQFQNNGVVDDSQLPKDRFSAERLKGVDSTLKIQPAKLEDSAVYLCASSLGVDRGSDIQYFGAGTRLSVL.

The chain links TRBV14 to TRBJ1-2; D possibly corresponds to TRBD1 (5 bases). The CDR3 has 16 amino acids. CDR1 is SGHDN and CDR2 is FVKESK in the germline V gene. V dropped 1 base and J dropped 8 bases, with 20 bases sitting between them. CDR3 loop: CASSQGAEGWMRGYTF. The DNA for the CDR3 is TGTGCCAGCAGCCAAGGGGCTGAGGGGTGGATGAGAGGCTACACCTTC.

This chain uses TRBV13 with TRBJ2-7; D is undetermined. Germline assignment: CDR1 PRHDT and CDR2 FYEKMQ (reference sequence). Trimming stripped 4 bases from V and 5 bases from J, with 6 bases between. The CDR3 consists of 11 residues. CDR3 amino acids: CASSWENEQYF. CDR3 in DNA: TGTGCCAGCAGCTGGGAAAACGAGCAGTACTTC. The full variable domain, with the rest looked up from reference TRBV13 and TRBJ2-7, is AAGVIQSPRHLIKEKRETATLKCYPIPRHDTVYWYQQGPGQDPQFLISFYEKMQSDKGSIPDRFSAQQFSDYHSELNMSSLELGDSALYFCASSWENEQYFGPGTRLTVT.

The chain uses TRBV5-4 and TRBJ2-1, with 8 bases lining up with TRBD2. Germline-derived CDR1 and CDR2 are SGHNT and YYREEE (reference sequence). The junction had 3 bases not matched to a gene; V was cut back by 2 bases and J by 2 bases. The CDR3 has 15 residues. CDR3 region: CASSLKRETYNEQFF. The CDR3 bases are TGTGCCAGCAGCTTAAAGCGGGAGACCTACAATGAGCAGTTCTTC.

V is TRBV9 and J is TRBJ1-3; tentative D call: TRBD1 (5 bases). V lost 4 bases to trimming and J lost 0 bases, with 11 bases between them. The CDR3 spans 15 residues. Germline-derived CDR1 and CDR2 are SGDLS and YYNGEE. In DNA form, the CDR3 reads TGTGCCAGCAGCACCGACAGACGCTCTGGAAACACCATATATTTT. Translation gives CASSTDRRSGNTIYF. Full variable domain (outside the CDR3, taken from reference TRBV9 and TRBJ1-3): DSGVTQTPKHLITATGQRVTLRCSPRSGDLSVYWYQQSLDQGLQFLIQYYNGEERAKGNILERFSAQQFPDLHSELNLSSLELGDSALYFCASSTDRRSGNTIYFGEGSWLTVV.

The gene calls are TRBV28 and TRBJ2-2; no clear D gene. Deletions cut 0 bases from V and 0 bases from J, with 2 bases between. CDR3 size: 14 residues. CDR1 is MDHEN, CDR2 SYDVKM, per germline. The CDR3 spells CASSLWSNTGELFF. The CDR3 DNA reads TGTGCCAGCAGTTTATGGTCGAACACCGGGGAGCTGTTTTTT. Full variable domain (missing parts from reference TRBV28 and TRBJ2-2): DVKVTQSSRYLVKRTGEKVFLECVQDMDHENMFWYRQDPGLGLRLIYFSYDVKMKEKGDIPEGYSVSREKKERFSLILESASTNQTSMYLCASSLWSNTGELFFGEGSRLTVL.